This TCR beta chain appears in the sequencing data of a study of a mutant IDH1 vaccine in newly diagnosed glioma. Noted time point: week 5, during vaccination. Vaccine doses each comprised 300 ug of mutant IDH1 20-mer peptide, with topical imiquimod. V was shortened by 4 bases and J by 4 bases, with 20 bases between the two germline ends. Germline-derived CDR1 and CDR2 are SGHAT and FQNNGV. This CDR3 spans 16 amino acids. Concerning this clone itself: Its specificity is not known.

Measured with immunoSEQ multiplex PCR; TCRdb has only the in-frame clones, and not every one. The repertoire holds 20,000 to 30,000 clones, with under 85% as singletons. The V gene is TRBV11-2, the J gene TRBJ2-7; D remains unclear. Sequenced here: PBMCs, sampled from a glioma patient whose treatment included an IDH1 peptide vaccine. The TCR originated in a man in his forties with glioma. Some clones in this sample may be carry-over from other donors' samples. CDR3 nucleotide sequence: TGTGCCAGCAGCTACTCGACAACCGACACGGGTTACGAGCAGTACTTC. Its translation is CASSYSTTDTGYEQYF.